Presented here are 17 T cell receptor beta chains from one specimen sequenced in a study of T cell repertoires in cytomegalovirus infection. One entry per CDR3 protein, called by TCRdb with MiXCR from the reads. The table has fewer than 200,000 distinct CDR3 sequences, 13% to 15% seen once. Material for sequencing was PBMCs. The receptors were gathered from a human donor in good health (CMV status not recorded). Some clones in this sample may be carry-over from other donors' samples.

Only one count was recorded for this clonotype. The genes are TRBV29-1 and TRBJ2-1; TRBD2 matches at 8 bases. V lost 0 bases to trimming and J lost 2 bases; unmatched junction nucleotides: 6. Per the germline V gene, CDR1 is SQVTM and CDR2 is ANQGSEA. CDR3 length: 16 residues. CDR3 DNA sequence: TGCAGCGTTGAAGACGGGGGGGCCCAAACCTACAATGAGCAGTTCTTC. It codes for CSVEDGGAQTYNEQFF.

This clonotype was found many times. V gene TRBV5-4 combines with J gene TRBJ2-1; possible D gene TRBD1, 6 bases. In germline, CDR1 is SGHNT, CDR2 YYREEE (reference sequence). This CDR3 comprises 15 residues. V lost 4 bases, J lost 0 bases, and 11 bases lay in between. The CDR3 bases are TGTGCCAGCAGCCAGGACAGCTTCTCCTACAATGAGCAGTTCTTC. As protein: CASSQDSFSYNEQFF.

This clonotype was recorded once. The V call is TRBV12-5, the J call TRBJ2-3; D is unresolved. From germline, CDR1 is LGHNT and CDR2 FRNRAP. The germline V and J ends were trimmed by 1 base and 9 bases, with 11 bases remaining between them. The CDR3 totals 13 residues. The CDR3 DNA sequence: TGTGCTAGTGGTTTGGGCTCTGCGCCCACGCAGTATTTT. Translating gives CASGLGSAPTQYF. Filled out from reference TRBV12-5 and TRBJ2-3, the complete variable domain reads DARVTQTPRHKVTEMGQEVTMRCQPILGHNTVFWYRQTMMQGLELLAYFRNRAPLDDSGMPKDRFSAEMPDATLATLKIQPSEPRDSAVYFCASGLGSAPTQYFGPGTRLTVL.

This clonotype was seen a handful of times. CDR3: CASAKGGLSYEQYF. The CDR3 DNA is TGTGCCAGCGCGAAAGGTGGTCTTTCCTACGAGCAGTACTTC. This chain links TRBV6-2 or TRBV6-3 with TRBJ2-7, with D unresolved. The CDR3 is 14 residues long. Germline V CDR1 and CDR2: MNHEY, SVGEGT. Trimming removed 8 bases at V and 1 base at J, with 15 bases between.

In its sample, this clonotype was seen many times. This chain uses TRBV7-9 with TRBJ2-3; TRBD2 agrees at 7 bases. Germline lookup yields CDR1 SEHNR and CDR2 FQNEAQ (reference sequence). V lost 6 bases to trimming and J lost 2 bases; unmatched junction nucleotides: 8. CDR3 length: 15 amino acids. Written as DNA, the CDR3 is TGTGCCAGCAGGATGCTAGCGGAGCTCACAGATACGCAGTATTTT. Translated, it gives CASRMLAELTDTQYF.

This clonotype showed up just a few times. CDR3 in amino acids: CASSFREMNTEAFF. CDR3 nucleotide sequence: TGTGCCAGCAGTTTTCGGGAGATGAACACTGAAGCTTTCTTT. The V call is TRBV12-3 or TRBV12-4, the J call TRBJ1-1; D is unclear. The CDR3 runs to 14 residues. The ends were cut back, 3 bases at V and 0 bases at J, with 8 bases in the middle.

As DNA, the CDR3 is TGTGCCAGCATAGGGGGCGGGAAAGTGGATACGCAGTATTTT. This sequence encodes CASIGGGKVDTQYF. The chain carries TRBV28 and TRBJ2-3; possible D gene TRBD1, 7 bases. The CDR3 covers 14 residues. Germline V lookup: CDR1 MDHEN, CDR2 SYDVKM. V was trimmed by 7 bases and J by 6 bases, leaving 17 bases between them.

This clonotype has a handful of counts. The chain is built from TRBV28 and TRBJ1-6, with TRBD1 matching over 7 bases. Losses at the gene ends were 2 bases for V and 6 bases for J; bases not matched to a gene: 1. Per germline, CDR1 MDHEN and CDR2 SYDVKM. The CDR3 length is 14 residues. CDR3 nucleotides: TGTGCCAGCAGTTTAAGACAGGGTAATTCACCCCTCCACTTT. Translation: CASSLRQGNSPLHF.

V gene TRBV12-5 combines with J gene TRBJ1-5; D is ambiguous. Between the trimmed V and J ends, which lost 5 bases and 10 bases, there was a span of 3 bases. The CDR3 length is 9 residues. Germline CDR1 is LGHNT and CDR2 is FRNRAP. CDR3 DNA: TGTGCTAGTGGTCCCCCCCAGCATTTT. It is translated as CASGPPQHF.

This chain links TRBV20-1 with TRBJ2-7, with D possibly TRBD1 on 6 matching bases. The CDR3 is made up of 16 amino acids. Germline lookup yields CDR1 DFQATT and CDR2 SNEGSKA (reference sequence). The V and J ends lost 0 bases and 2 bases respectively, with 17 bases between them. As DNA, the CDR3 is TGCAGTGCTAGAGATCTAAGGGCAGGGGAACCCTACGAGCAGTACTTC. It encodes CSARDLRAGEPYEQYF.

With regard to this clonotype: A read error may explain this, as a much larger clone is one base away. The chain employs TRBV7-2 and TRBJ2-7, with 7 bases lining up with TRBD2. Trimming removed 11 bases from V and 5 bases from J; junction bases left unmatched: 6. Germline V gives CDR1 SGHTA, CDR2 FQGNSA. The CDR3 covers 11 residues. CDR3 sequence (DNA): TGTGCCGCAGGGAGCGGGGACGAGCAGTACTTC. Protein sequence: CAAGSGDEQYF.

This clonotype was seen ten or more times. The V call is TRBV4-1, the J call TRBJ2-1, with 9 positions matching TRBD2. The CDR3 totals 21 residues. Germline trimming cut 0 bases from V and 0 bases from J; bases unmatched to any gene: 15. Per the germline V gene, CDR1 is MGHRA and CDR2 is YSYEKL. CDR3 nucleotide sequence: TGCGCCAGCAGCCAAGATCGAATGGGAGCGGGGGGCCGAAACTCCTACAATGAGCAGTTCTTC. It encodes CASSQDRMGAGGRNSYNEQFF.

This clonotype was found a few times. The V and J genes are TRBV20-1 and TRBJ2-7; 12 positions agree with TRBD2. Germline CDR1 reads DFQATT; CDR2 reads SNEGSKA (reference sequence). Trimming took 5 bases from V and 1 from J; bases not matched to a gene: 3. CDR3 length equals 14 residues. The CDR3 DNA sequence: TGCAGTGCTCCAGGACTAGCGGGATCCTACGAGCAGTACTTC. Its translation is CSAPGLAGSYEQYF.

The rearrangement links TRBV29-1 to TRBJ2-1; D call uncertain. Germline lookup yields CDR1 SQVTM and CDR2 ANQGSEA. The V and J ends lost 2 bases and 0 bases respectively, with 11 bases between them. This CDR3 spans 15 amino acids. This CDR3 is CSVERPLSSYNEQFF. CDR3 bases: TGCAGCGTTGAAAGGCCCCTGAGCTCCTACAATGAGCAGTTCTTC.

This clonotype has only a few counts. The chain is built from TRBV29-1 and TRBJ1-2, with D hard to call. CDR1 is SQVTM, CDR2 ANQGSEA, per germline. The CDR3 is made up of 11 amino acids. Trimming shortened V by 0 bases and J by 3 bases, and 2 bases separated the two germline ends. The CDR3 DNA reads as TGCAGCGTTGAAGATCACTATGGCTACACCTTC. It is translated as CSVEDHYGYTF.

By sample share, this clonotype is large (0.1 to 1%). The rearrangement joins TRBV7-9 to TRBJ1-1; D gene unclear. Germline lookup yields CDR1 SEHNR and CDR2 FQNEAQ (reference sequence). V was clipped by 2 bases and J by 4 bases, with 17 bases between them. This CDR3 contains 16 residues. The CDR3 DNA is TGTGCCAGCAGCTTACCTAACGAGGGCGGTGGCACTGAAGCTTTCTTT. Encoded protein: CASSLPNEGGGTEAFF.

This clonotype was recorded at least ten times. This chain uses TRBV2 with TRBJ1-2; D uncertain. CDR3 length: 12 amino acids. Germline V lookup: CDR1 SNHLY, CDR2 FYNNEI. The CDR3 here is CVVGDTYYGYTF. CDR3 sequence (DNA): TGTGTCGTCGGGGATACTTATTATGGCTACACCTTC.